The clone carrying this T cell receptor (beta chain) was counted ten times or more. Its antigen is unknown. TCRdb used MiXCR to reprocess the 5' RACE reads, holding one entry per CDR3 protein. The table has some 30,000 distinct CDR3 sequences, 27% seen once; the top ten hold 2.3%. The junction had 5 bases not matched to a gene; V was cut back by 4 bases and J by 0 bases. The CDR3 contains 16 residues. CDR1 and CDR2 from the germline V gene are SGHAT and FQNNGV. The sorted Tregs were CD4+CD25+CD127-/low cells. General observations from the study: Tumor Treg TCRs overlapped most with tumor naive CD4+ cells. In terms of TCR gene usage, tumor memory CD4+ T cells clustered together with blood and lymph node memory CD4+ cells, as well as with lymph node naive CD4+ cells.

The sequenced material came from tumor-infiltrating Tregs sorted from the breast tumor. This receptor was taken from a female donor with breast cancer. The rearrangement links TRBV11-2 to TRBJ2-2; 7 nucleotides agree with TRBD2. The CDR3 sequence: CASSSRTRANTGELFF. The CDR3 DNA is TGTGCCAGCAGCTCCAGGACTAGGGCGAACACCGGGGAGCTGTTTTTT. Full variable domain (rest looked up from reference TRBV11-2 and TRBJ2-2): EAGVAQSPRYKIIEKRQSVAFWCNPISGHATLYWYQQILGQGPKLLIQFQNNGVVDDSQLPKDRFSAERLKGVDSTLKIQPAKLEDSAVYLCASSSRTRANTGELFFGEGSRLTVL.